Presented here are 18 T cell receptor beta chains from one specimen sequenced in a study of cytomegalovirus exposure and HLA in healthy donors. Primers for the PCR totalled 60 Vbeta and 13 Jbeta. Using immunoSEQ multiplex PCR, the repertoire was profiled, and TCRdb retains in-frame clones only, with some absent. The table shows about 180,000 clones, with 60% to 85% occurring only once. The sequencing input was PBMCs. These receptors were collected from a man younger than 35 in good health and CMV-seronegative.

This rearrangement joins TRBV20-1 to TRBJ1-3; unclear D gene. The V gene's germline CDR1 is DFQATT and CDR2 SNEGSKA (reference sequence). This CDR3 contains 11 residues. V shed 0 bases and J shed 7 bases, with 4 bases lying between them. The DNA for the CDR3 is TGCAGTGCTAGAGATCAGAACACCATATATTTT. It is translated as CSARDQNTIYF.

The sample holds one count of this clone. The chain links TRBV9 to TRBJ2-2; 9 nucleotides align to TRBD2. The trim removed 0 bases at V and 2 bases at J, leaving 8 bases unmatched. Germline values: CDR1 SGDLS, CDR2 YYNGEE. The CDR3 covers 18 residues. CDR3 sequence: CASSVGVLLAGNTGELFF. The CDR3 nucleotides read TGTGCCAGCAGCGTAGGCGTTCTACTAGCGGGCAACACCGGGGAGCTGTTTTTT.

The chain couples TRBV5-1 to TRBJ2-5; perhaps TRBD2 as D (5 bases). Trimming shortened V by 1 base and J by 2 bases, and 9 bases separated the two germline ends. Germline V lookup: CDR1 SGHRS, CDR2 YFSETQ. This CDR3 is built from 14 residues. The CDR3 sequence: CASSLMTTQETQYF. The CDR3 DNA reads TGCGCCAGCAGCTTGATGACTACGCAAGAGACCCAGTACTTC.

The rearrangement uses TRBV4-1 and TRBJ2-4; D may be TRBD2 (6 bases). The CDR3 consists of 15 residues. Trimming removed 8 bases at V and 0 bases at J, with 14 bases between. Germline V gene data show CDR1 as MGHRA and CDR2 as YSYEKL. CDR3 in amino acids: CASGGTSLAKNIQYF. The CDR3 DNA reads TGCGCCAGCGGGGGGACGTCTCTAGCCAAAAACATTCAGTACTTC.

The chain uses TRBV28 and TRBJ1-6, with D possibly matching TRBD1 (5 bases). Trimming cost V 6 bases and J 6 bases, with 15 bases left between them. This CDR3 contains 15 residues. Germline V lookup: CDR1 MDHEN, CDR2 SYDVKM. Here the CDR3 DNA reads TGTGCCAGCAGCCCAACCCGGGGGATTAATTCACCCCTCCACTTT. Translated: CASSPTRGINSPLHF. The full variable domain, with the rest looked up from reference TRBV28 and TRBJ1-6, is DVKVTQSSRYLVKRTGEKVFLECVQDMDHENMFWYRQDPGLGLRLIYFSYDVKMKEKGDIPEGYSVSREKKERFSLILESASTNQTSMYLCASSPTRGINSPLHFGNGTRLTVT.

This rearrangement joins TRBV27 to TRBJ1-5; 12 positions agree with TRBD1. V lost 6 bases and J lost 1; bases outside the gene matches: 13. The germline V gene has CDR1 MNHEY and CDR2 SMNVEV (reference sequence). The CDR3 spans 19 residues. The CDR3 loop reads CASSPVGTGGGWSNQPQHF. Here the CDR3 DNA reads TGTGCCAGCAGCCCAGTTGGGACAGGGGGCGGTTGGAGCAATCAGCCCCAGCATTTT.

In its sample, this clone was seen once. The DNA for the CDR3 is TGTGCCAGCAGTTATCTCGGCGGGGAGCTGTTTTTT. This encodes CASSYLGGELFF. J is TRBJ2-2 and V is TRBV6-5; D call uncertain. V dropped 3 bases and J dropped 7 bases, with 6 bases sitting between them. Germline V gene lookup returns CDR1 MNHEY and CDR2 SVGAGI. The CDR3 is 12 residues long.

This clone occurred a few times. This chain uses TRBV7-9 with TRBJ2-1, with D possibly being TRBD2 (5 bases). The CDR3 totals 15 residues. The germline gives CDR1 SEHNR, CDR2 FQNEAQ (reference sequence). Trimming stripped 2 bases from V and 3 bases from J, with 11 bases between. CDR3 region: CASSLTASGYNEQFF. CDR3 nucleotides: TGTGCCAGCAGCTTAACCGCGAGCGGCTACAATGAGCAGTTCTTC.

The chain has TRBV28 and TRBJ1-3; 7 nucleotides agree with TRBD1. V gave up 8 bases and J gave up 0 bases; unmatched junction bases: 10. CDR1 is MDHEN, CDR2 SYDVKM, per germline. This CDR3 region has 16 residues. For the CDR3, the DNA is TGTGCCAGCGGATCCTGGGACAGTAGCTCTGGAAACACCATATATTTT. Its translation: CASGSWDSSSGNTIYF.

J is TRBJ1-2 and V is TRBV5-1; D perhaps matches TRBD1 (5 bases). Germline assignment: CDR1 SGHRS and CDR2 YFSETQ. The CDR3 is made up of 15 amino acids. Trimming removed 0 bases from V and 4 bases from J, with 13 bases in between. The CDR3: CASSLGTADSYGYTF. As DNA, the CDR3 is TGCGCCAGCAGCTTGGGAACGGCCGACAGCTATGGCTACACCTTC.

The chain recombines TRBV6-1 with TRBJ2-5; perhaps TRBD2 as D (5 bases). The V gene lost 4 bases and the J gene lost 5 bases, with 11 bases spanning the gap. CDR3 length: 13 amino acids. Germline assignment: CDR1 MNHNS and CDR2 SASEGT. CDR3 region: CASSARGSETQYF. Written as DNA, the CDR3 is TGTGCCAGCAGTGCCCGGGGTTCCGAGACCCAGTACTTC.

The chain combines TRBV7-6 with TRBJ2-1; 10 bases fit TRBD2. There are 19 residues in the CDR3. CDR1 and CDR2 (germline): SGHVS, FNYEAQ. Trimming removed 2 bases from V and 8 bases from J; junction bases left unmatched: 18. Written as DNA, the CDR3 is TGTGCCAGCAGCTTAATAAGCCATCTAAAAGCGGGAGGGCGCGATGAGCAGTTCTTC. Translating it yields CASSLISHLKAGGRDEQFF.

In this sample, this clone turned up a few times. The J gene is TRBJ2-3, the V gene TRBV5-6; a possible D gene is TRBD2 (6 bases). V lost 3 bases to trimming and J lost 6 bases, with 14 bases between them. Germline CDR1 SGHDT, CDR2 YYEEEE. This CDR3 has 14 residues. The DNA for the CDR3 is TGTGCCAGCAGCTCTCTAGCGAGCCGCGATACGCAGTATTTT. This encodes CASSSLASRDTQYF.

The chain employs TRBV7-8 and TRBJ2-7, with D perhaps matching TRBD1 (6 bases). CDR1 and CDR2 from the germline V gene are SGHVS and FQNEAQ. This CDR3 is built from 16 residues. Between the trimmed V and J ends, which lost 7 bases and 11 bases, there was a span of 30 bases. CDR3 sequence (DNA): TGTGCCAGCAACTCTATACTTGTGGGGGCAAGGGACCCGAAGTACTTC. Its translation: CASNSILVGARDPKYF.

V usage is TRBV4-1 and J usage is TRBJ2-1, with a possible D match to TRBD2 (5 bases). The germline gives CDR1 MGHRA, CDR2 YSYEKL. The CDR3 spans 17 residues. V lost 0 bases and J lost 0, with 12 bases in between. The CDR3 region is CASSQEDLGSSYNEQFF. Here the CDR3 DNA reads TGCGCCAGCAGCCAAGAGGATTTAGGGAGCTCCTACAATGAGCAGTTCTTC.

Only a few counts were recorded for this clone. The V call is TRBV30, the J call TRBJ2-7; 7 positions match TRBD2. Unmatched junction bases numbered 2, after V lost 3 bases and J lost 3 bases. Germline V gene data show CDR1 as GTSNPN and CDR2 as SVGIG (reference sequence). The CDR3 covers 12 residues. CDR3 bases: TGTGCCTGGAGGGGGGGGGTCTACGAGCAGTACTTC. Protein: CAWRGGVYEQYF. Variable domain in full (rest from reference TRBV30 and TRBJ2-7): SQTIHQWPATLVQPVGSPLSLECTVEGTSNPNLYWYRQAAGRGLQLLFYSVGIGQISSEVPQNLSASRPQDRQFILSSKKLLLSDSGFYLCAWRGGVYEQYFGPGTRLTVT.

The rearrangement links TRBV19 to TRBJ2-7; 9 bases align to TRBD1. This CDR3 contains 15 residues. V gave up 5 bases and J gave up 3 bases; unmatched junction bases: 8. Looked up from germline, CDR1 is LNHDA and CDR2 is SQIVND (reference sequence). In DNA, the CDR3 is TGTGCCAGTAGTCCCAAGGGGACAGGGATCTACGAGCAGTACTTC. Amino acid sequence: CASSPKGTGIYEQYF.

The chain has TRBV19 and TRBJ1-1, with 8 bases that match TRBD1. Germline CDR1 is LNHDA and CDR2 is SQIVND (reference sequence). CDR3 length equals 12 residues. With 11 bases clipped from V and 5 bases from J, the junction kept 7 bases outside the gene matches. The CDR3 loop is CACQGAYTEAFF. CDR3 in DNA: TGTGCCTGCCAGGGGGCGTATACTGAAGCTTTCTTT.